These 7 T cell receptor beta chains originate from one sample sequenced in a study of blood T cell repertoires in COVID-19. Sequencing used immunoSEQ multiplex PCR; TCRdb keeps in-frame clones, though not all of them. The sample yields 200,000 to 250,000 clones, roughly four fifths seen once. The source material was peripheral blood. These receptors were taken from a man older than 75 with acute or convalescent COVID-19.

This clone was observed a few times. Here the CDR3 DNA reads TGTGCCAGCAGCTTCCCGGGACAATCCTACGAGCAGTACTTC. This gives the protein CASSFPGQSYEQYF. This rearrangement joins TRBV7-8 to TRBJ2-7; D possibly corresponds to TRBD1 (6 bases). V dropped 3 bases and J dropped 1 base, with 10 bases sitting between them. Per the germline V gene, CDR1 is SGHVS and CDR2 is FQNEAQ. The CDR3 is 14 amino acids.

The V call is TRBV5-1, the J call TRBJ2-1; the D gene is possibly TRBD1 (6 bases). The CDR3 spans 15 residues. V gave up 2 bases and J gave up 4 bases, with 13 bases separating them. Germline V gives CDR1 SGHRS, CDR2 YFSETQ. The CDR3 region has the DNA TGCGCCAGCAGCTTTGGGGGCGTCCCTTACAATGAGCAGTTCTTC. Translation: CASSFGGVPYNEQFF.

The J gene is TRBJ1-1, the V gene TRBV10-1; TRBD1 matches at 10 bases. Germline values: CDR1 WNHNN, CDR2 SYGVQD (reference sequence). V dropped 6 bases and J dropped 3; count of bases not matched to a gene: 7. The CDR3 contains 15 residues. In nucleotides, the CDR3 is TGCGCCAGCAGGCCTGGGACAGGGGACCACACTGAAGCTTTCTTT. This sequence encodes CASRPGTGDHTEAFF.

The chain joins TRBV27 to TRBJ1-5, with D perhaps TRBD1 (5 bases). Between the trimmed V and J ends, which lost 5 bases and 7 bases, there was a span of 9 bases. This CDR3 region has 12 residues. CDR1 is MNHEY, CDR2 SMNVEV, per germline (reference sequence). The CDR3 region is CASSLRGQPQHF. The CDR3 DNA sequence: TGTGCCAGCAGTCTCCGGGGGCAGCCCCAGCATTTT.

The chain employs TRBV20-1 and TRBJ2-5, with 9 positions matching TRBD2. V shed 3 bases, J shed 5 bases, and the junction held 7 bases outside the gene matches. This CDR3 is built from 14 residues. Germline V gene sequence: CDR1 DFQATT, CDR2 SNEGSKA (reference sequence). The DNA for the CDR3 is TGCAGTGCTAGTTGGCGGGAGGGCCGCGAGACCCAGTACTTC. It yields the protein CSASWREGRETQYF.

The DNA of the CDR3 is TGTGCCAGCAGTTACGGGGGGGTGGGCTATGGCTACACCTTC. This encodes CASSYGGVGYGYTF. The V and J genes are TRBV6-5 and TRBJ1-2; a weak D match, TRBD1 (5 bases). The germline CDR1 and CDR2 sequences are MNHEY and SVGAGI. The CDR3 has 14 residues. Trimming left V 2 bases short and J 4 bases short, with 11 bases between.

This clone has a single count. The V call is TRBV5-1, the J call TRBJ2-4; TRBD1 agrees at 10 bases. The CDR3 contains 16 residues. CDR1 is SGHRS and CDR2 is YFSETQ in the germline V gene. With V trimmed by 4 bases and J by 5 bases, 9 bases remained unmatched. The CDR3 DNA sequence: TGCGCCAGCAGCGTCCGGGACAGGGGCCTGGAAAACATTCAGTACTTC. It yields the protein CASSVRDRGLENIQYF.